This T cell receptor (beta chain) was recovered during a study of cytomegalovirus exposure and HLA in healthy donors. General study results and limits: Analyses of presence/absence relied on an assumption of roughly uniform sequencing depth across donors.

PCR used 60 Vbeta primers and 13 Jbeta primers. Sequencing used immunoSEQ multiplex PCR; TCRdb keeps in-frame clones, though not all of them. The repertoire holds more than 150,000 clones, with about 80% as singletons. About this clone itself: Its antigen is still unknown.

The CDR3 is 16 amino acids. Germline CDR1 SGHTA, CDR2 FQGTGA. V was clipped by 3 bases and J by 5 bases, with 16 bases between them. This receptor was taken from a man aged 40-49 years in good health and CMV-seronegative. The chain is built from TRBV7-3 and TRBJ2-2; TRBD2 is a possible D gene (6 bases). The sequenced material came from PBMCs. In DNA form, the CDR3 reads TGTGCCAGCAGCTTGAGTACTAGCCGGTTTACCGGGGAGCTGTTTTTT. The encoded protein is CASSLSTSRFTGELFF.